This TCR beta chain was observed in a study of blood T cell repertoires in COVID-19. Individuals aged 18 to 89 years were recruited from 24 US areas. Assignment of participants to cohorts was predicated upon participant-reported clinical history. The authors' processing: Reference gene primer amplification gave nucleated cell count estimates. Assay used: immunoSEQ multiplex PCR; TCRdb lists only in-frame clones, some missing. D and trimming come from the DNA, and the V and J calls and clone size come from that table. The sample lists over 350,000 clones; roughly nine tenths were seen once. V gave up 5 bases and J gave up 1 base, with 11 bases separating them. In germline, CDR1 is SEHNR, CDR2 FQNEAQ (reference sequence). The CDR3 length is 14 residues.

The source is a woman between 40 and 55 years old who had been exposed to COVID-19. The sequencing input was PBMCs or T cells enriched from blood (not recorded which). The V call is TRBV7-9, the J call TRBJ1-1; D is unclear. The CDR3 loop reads CASSPTQQNTEAFF. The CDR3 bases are TGTGCCAGCAGCCCCACACAGCAGAACACTGAAGCTTTCTTT.